The TCR beta chain described here comes from a study of human T cells and chemical hapten exposure. Whole-study context: Alopecia areata, totalis or universalis affected patients, mainly female. General study findings and limits: Expanded TCRs formed significantly more large CDR3 similarity clusters than controls.

Germline V gene sequence: CDR1 ENHRY, CDR2 SYGVKD. The CDR3 is made up of 14 amino acids. V lost 6 bases, J lost 4 bases, and 7 bases stayed unmatched. TCRdb fed the RACE reads into MiXCR, producing one record per CDR3 protein. The sample has 95,000 to 150,000 distinct CDR3 sequences, roughly an eighth seen once. Notes on this clonotype: Antigen specificity is unknown.

Time point defined: patch test 1, 2 weeks after DPC sensitization. The treatment is: therapeutic diphenylcyclopropenone sensitization with weekly scalp DPC. Blood collection took place prior to placing each patch test. The rearrangement links TRBV10-3 to TRBJ1-1; 8 nucleotides agree with TRBD1. The material sequenced was whole blood, taken in connection with sensitization to the hapten diphenylcyclopropenone (DPC). This clonotype was obtained from a man younger than 35 with alopecia areata. Some clones in this sample may be carry-over from other donors' samples. The CDR3 DNA reads as TGTGCCATCAGACCCGGACAGGGATCCACTGAAGCTTTCTTT. Translation gives CAIRPGQGSTEAFF.